The rows below give T cell receptor beta chains drawn from one sample of a study of shared clonotypes between healthy human individuals. The method was immunoSEQ multiplex PCR; TCRdb's version includes in-frame clones alone and lacks a portion of them. The data show hundreds of thousands of clones, under 80% seen once. The material sequenced was memory CD4+ T cells sorted from blood. The receptors were sampled from a woman in her 30s in good health. CDR3s include the opening cysteine and the closing phenylalanine or tryptophan. A D gene is named only where the DNA matches it firmly. Some rows have no size entry. The others give once, few or many, or a class for an expanded clone.

few	TRBJ2-7	TRBD2	TRBV6-6	TGTGCCAGCAGTTGGGAGGGTGGCGAGCAGTACTTC	CASSWEGGEQYF
NA	TRBJ2-1	NA	TRBV5-1	TGCGCCAGCAGCTTGGGTGGTAGCGTTAACAATGAGCAGTTCTTC	CASSLGGSVNNEQFF
many	TRBJ2-2	NA	TRBV11-2	TGTGCCAGCAGCCCGAAGACGCCCATGAACACCGGGGAGCTGTTTTTT	CASSPKTPMNTGELFF
NA	TRBJ2-1	NA	TRBV27	TGTGCCAGCAGACCACGGCCTCTCTCCTACAATGAGCAGTTCTTC	CASRPRPLSYNEQFF
NA	TRBJ1-1	NA	TRBV18	TGTGCCAGCTCGACACCCCAGGCCACTGAAGCTTTCTTT	CASSTPQATEAFF
NA	TRBJ2-7	TRBD2	TRBV6-5	TGTGCCAGCAGTCGCCCCGGCGGGAGTTACGAGCAGTACTTC	CASSRPGGSYEQYF
NA	TRBJ2-1	NA	TRBV2	TGTGCCAGCAGCGCCAATAGTCGCTACAATGAGCAGTTCTTC	CASSANSRYNEQFF
NA	TRBJ1-1	NA	TRBV30	TGTGCCTGGAGTCGCGGGGCTTCGAACACTGAAGCTTTCTTT	CAWSRGASNTEAFF
NA	TRBJ2-2	NA	TRBV7-2	TGTGCCAGCAGCCCCAGTGGCGGGATCACCGGGGAGCTGTTTTTT	CASSPSGGITGELFF
once	TRBJ1-1	TRBD1	TRBV27	TGTGCCAGCAGTAGAAAGGGGGCGACCACTGAAGCTTTCTTT	CASSRKGATTEAFF
NA	TRBJ2-1	TRBD2	TRBV7-2	TGTGCCAGCAGCTCTGGGACTAGCGGGAGTATTGGGCAGTTCTTC	CASSSGTSGSIGQFF
NA	TRBJ2-1	TRBD2	TRBV7-2	TGTGCCAGCAGCTTAGCAGTTCCGGCGGGAGTAAGTTACAATGAGCAGTTCTTC	CASSLAVPAGVSYNEQFF
once	TRBJ1-2	NA	TRBV5-5	TGTGCCAGCAGATCCGACGGTCCTAATGGCTACACCTTC	CASRSDGPNGYTF
NA	TRBJ2-1	NA	TRBV7-9	TGTGCCAGCAGCCGGGTCGCGTGGGACATCAATGAGCAGTTCTTC	CASSRVAWDINEQFF
NA	TRBJ1-5	NA	TRBV28	TGTGCCAGCAGTTTCCTCAGAAAAAATCAGCCCCAGCATTTT	CASSFLRKNQPQHF
NA	TRBJ1-4	TRBD1	TRBV5-1	TGCGCCAGCAGCTTTACAGGGGGCGATGAAAAACTGTTTTTT	CASSFTGGDEKLFF
NA	TRBJ2-2	TRBD2	TRBV4-1	TGCGCCAGCAGCCAAGGGTATGCCACTAGCGCCAGACGCACCGGGGAGCTGTTTTTT	CASSQGYATSARRTGELFF
NA	TRBJ2-5	TRBD2	TRBV15	TGTGCCACCAGCCGAACTAGCGGGAGTACATTAGAGACCCAGTACTTC	CATSRTSGSTLETQYF
NA	TRBJ2-7	NA	TRBV2	TGTGCCAGCACCCTAGCAGCCGAGCAGTACTTC	CASTLAAEQYF
NA	TRBJ2-5	NA	TRBV2	TGTGCCAGCTCCAAAGGAAGGGATTGGGAGACCCAGTACTTC	CASSKGRDWETQYF
NA	TRBJ2-7	TRBD1	TRBV2	TGTGCCAGCAGTTGGGGACAGGGTCTAGCGGTAGGTTACGAGCAGTACTTC	CASSWGQGLAVGYEQYF
NA	TRBJ2-3	NA	TRBV19	TGTGCCAGTAGTATACGGCAGAGCACAGATACGCAGTATTTT	CASSIRQSTDTQYF
NA	TRBJ2-7	NA	TRBV5-6	TGTGCCAGCAGCTTGCGCATCTACGAGCAGTACTTC	CASSLRIYEQYF
NA	TRBJ2-7	NA	TRBV6-1	TGTGCCAGCAGTGAAAGGGGGGCAGGGTTGGACGAGCAGTACTTC	CASSERGAGLDEQYF
NA	TRBJ2-3	NA	TRBV6-4	TGTGCCAGCAGTGACTACCTAGGAGATACGCAGTATTTT	CASSDYLGDTQYF
NA	TRBJ2-2	NA	TRBV30	TGTGCCTGGAGTAGACAGAACACCGGGGAGCTGTTTTTT	CAWSRQNTGELFF
NA	TRBJ2-1	TRBD2	TRBV11-3	TGTGCCAGCAGCGCGGGACTAGCGGGGAACAATGAGCAGTTCTTC	CASSAGLAGNNEQFF
NA	TRBJ1-3	TRBD1	TRBV6-1	TGTGCCAGCAGTCGAACAGGGGGCCAAAACACCATATATTTT	CASSRTGGQNTIYF
NA	TRBJ2-2	NA	TRBV7-7	TGTGCCAGCAGCCCCCAGCTGACAGGAGCGAACACCGGGGAGCTGTTTTTT	CASSPQLTGANTGELFF
NA	TRBJ2-7	TRBD1	TRBV6-1	TGTGCCAGCACCCCGACAGGGGGGTACGAGCAGTACTTC	CASTPTGGYEQYF
NA	TRBJ2-5	NA	TRBV7-8	TGTGCCAGCAGCTTAGTACCCTCCACCCAGTACTTC	CASSLVPSTQYF
NA	TRBJ1-1	NA	TRBV4-2	TGTGCCAGCAGCCAAGCTGGGGGGGCTAGGGCTTTCTTT	CASSQAGGARAFF
NA	TRBJ2-7	TRBD2	TRBV19	TGTGCCAGTAAGGCGGGAGGAAGTAACTACGAGCAGTACTTC	CASKAGGSNYEQYF
NA	TRBJ2-6	NA	TRBV28	TGTGCCAGCAGCGAACAAGTCTCTGGGGCCAACGTCCTGACTTTC	CASSEQVSGANVLTF
NA	TRBJ1-1	NA	TRBV9	TGTGCCAGCAGCGTAGGTTTAGGGGCTGGGAACACTGAAGCTTTCTTT	CASSVGLGAGNTEAFF
NA	TRBJ1-5	NA	TRBV2	TGTGCCAGCAGTGAAGACAGGGATAGCAATCAGCCCCAGCATTTT	CASSEDRDSNQPQHF
once	TRBJ1-4	NA	TRBV19	TGTGCCAGTAGTATAACCGGGGAGCCGTTGAGGTTTTTT	CASSITGEPLRFF
NA	TRBJ2-7	TRBD2	TRBV28	TGTGCCAGCAACCTCAGCGGGAGCTTAGGCGAGCAGTACTTC	CASNLSGSLGEQYF
many	TRBJ2-3	NA	TRBV6-1	TGTGCCAGCAGTGAAGCGTATAGAGCGATCCCCCTCACAGATACGCAGTATTTT	CASSEAYRAIPLTDTQYF
NA	TRBJ2-1	TRBD1	TRBV4-1	TGCGCCAGCAGCCACGACAGGTGGCAGGGGGACAATGAGCAGTTCTTC	CASSHDRWQGDNEQFF
few	TRBJ1-4	NA	TRBV28	TGTGCCAGCAGTTTCCCCAGGCCCGGTTCTAATGAAAAACTGTTTTTT	CASSFPRPGSNEKLFF
NA	TRBJ2-7	NA	TRBV5-6	TGTGCCAGCAGCTTGGGAGGGTACGAGCAGTACTTC	CASSLGGYEQYF
NA	TRBJ1-1	NA	TRBV5-1	TGCGCCAGCAGCTTGGATGGGGGCGGGACTGAAGCTTTCTTT	CASSLDGGGTEAFF
NA	TRBJ2-1	NA	TRBV19	TGTGCCAGTAGTATGCCTACCACCCCCTCATCCTACAATGAGCAGTTCTTC	CASSMPTTPSSYNEQFF
NA	TRBJ1-4	NA	TRBV5-1	TGCGCCACCAGGGGAACAGCGTCCGAAAAACTGTTTTTT	CATRGTASEKLFF
NA	TRBJ1-3	TRBD1	TRBV5-1	TGCGCCAGCAGCTTGGCTATGCAGGGGGCGTCTGGAAACACCATATATTTT	CASSLAMQGASGNTIYF
NA	TRBJ1-2	TRBD1	TRBV7-4	TGTGCCAGCAGCTTCCTGGGACAGGGCATCTATGGCTACACCTTC	CASSFLGQGIYGYTF
NA	TRBJ1-2	NA	TRBV27	TGTGCCAGCAGTGGCTATCCCGTTGGAAGGGGAGGCTACACCTTC	CASSGYPVGRGGYTF
NA	TRBJ2-2	NA	TRBV5-4	TGTGCCAGCAGCTTGTGGGGGATCGGGGAGCTGTTTTTT	CASSLWGIGELFF
NA	TRBJ2-3	NA	TRBV18	TGTGCCAGCTCACGTGATACGCAGTATTTT	CASSRDTQYF
NA	TRBJ1-2	NA	TRBV27	TGTGCCAGCAGGCCATCCAGGAGGGCACTATATGGCTACACCTTC	CASRPSRRALYGYTF
NA	TRBJ2-7	NA	TRBV6-1	TGTGCCAGCCAACCGTTCAGGACAACCTACGAGCAGTACTTC	CASQPFRTTYEQYF
NA	TRBJ2-3	NA	TRBV4-2	TGTGCCAGCAGCCAAGATGGGACTAGCACAGATACGCAGTATTTT	CASSQDGTSTDTQYF
NA	TRBJ1-5	TRBD1	TRBV6-1	TGTGCCAGCAGATCAAATACAGGGGCCCAGCAGCCCCAGCATTTT	CASRSNTGAQQPQHF
few	TRBJ2-7	TRBD1	TRBV14	TGTGCCAGCAGCCACGTCGAGACAGGGTCCTACGAGCAGTACTTC	CASSHVETGSYEQYF
NA	TRBJ2-3	TRBD2	TRBV5-6	TGTGCCAGCAGCAGTCCGGGACTAGCGGCCAGCACAGATACGCAGTATTTT	CASSSPGLAASTDTQYF
NA	TRBJ2-7	NA	TRBV6-5	TGTGCCAGCAGTCTCCCTGGTTTGCCGGGGTACTTC	CASSLPGLPGYF
once	TRBJ2-7	NA	TRBV6-5	TGTGCCAGCAGTCACAGGCTCTCCTACGAGCAGTACTTC	CASSHRLSYEQYF
NA	TRBJ2-1	NA	TRBV6-1	TGTGCCAGCAGTGAACTCGTACAGGGTTCATCAAATGAGCAGTTCTTC	CASSELVQGSSNEQFF
once	TRBJ2-3	TRBD2	TRBV5-1	TGCGCCAGCAGCCCCGGGACTAGTGGAGATACGCAGTATTTT	CASSPGTSGDTQYF